These T cell receptor beta chains were read from a single sample in a study of STAT5B mutations in CD4+ large granular lymphocyte leukemia. Sequencing used immunoSEQ multiplex PCR; TCRdb keeps in-frame clones, though not all of them. The table includes some 40,000 clones, approximately 84% detected once. Sequenced: CD4+ T cells from blood buffy coats. These TCRs come from a human donor in good health. CDR3s include the opening cysteine and the closing phenylalanine or tryptophan. D genes are given only for firm matches. Clone size appears in some rows only: once, few, many, or a class for an expanded clone.

j_gene: TRBJ1-6; v_gene: TRBV9; d_gene: TRBD1; abundance: NA; CDR3aa: CASSGQGSNNSPLHF; CDR3nt: TGTGCCAGCAGCGGACAGGGGTCCAATAATTCACCCCTCCACTTT
j_gene: TRBJ1-2; v_gene: TRBV19; d_gene: NA; abundance: few; CDR3aa: CASSPENYGYTF; CDR3nt: TGTGCCAGTAGTCCAGAGAACTATGGCTACACCTTC
j_gene: TRBJ1-1; v_gene: TRBV18; d_gene: NA; abundance: once; CDR3aa: CASSPGGNTEAFF; CDR3nt: TGTGCCAGCTCACCAGGGGGGAACACTGAAGCTTTCTTT
j_gene: TRBJ2-7; v_gene: TRBV2; d_gene: TRBD2; abundance: few; CDR3aa: CASSGGLAHSYEQYF; CDR3nt: TGTGCCAGCAGTGGGGGACTAGCGCACTCCTACGAGCAGTACTTC
j_gene: TRBJ1-2; v_gene: TRBV6-1; d_gene: NA; abundance: NA; CDR3aa: CASMRQGNGYTF; CDR3nt: TGTGCCAGCATGAGGCAGGGCAACGGCTACACCTTC
j_gene: TRBJ2-5; v_gene: TRBV19; d_gene: NA; abundance: NA; CDR3aa: CASSKLDTSETQYF; CDR3nt: TGTGCCAGTAGTAAACTGGACACCTCAGAGACCCAGTACTTC
j_gene: TRBJ2-6; v_gene: TRBV5-4; d_gene: NA; abundance: NA; CDR3aa: CASSSKTSGANVLTF; CDR3nt: TGTGCCAGCAGCTCAAAGACCTCTGGGGCCAACGTCCTGACTTTC
j_gene: TRBJ1-3; v_gene: TRBV9; d_gene: NA; abundance: NA; CDR3aa: CASSVGLGLGNTIYF; CDR3nt: TGTGCCAGCAGCGTAGGCCTAGGACTGGGGAACACCATATATTTT
j_gene: TRBJ2-7; v_gene: TRBV20-1; d_gene: TRBD2; abundance: NA; CDR3aa: CSAFSGSEQYF; CDR3nt: TGCAGTGCTTTTAGCGGGAGCGAGCAGTACTTC
j_gene: TRBJ2-2; v_gene: TRBV25-1; d_gene: NA; abundance: NA; CDR3aa: CASSEAGSANTGELFF; CDR3nt: TGTGCCAGCAGTGAAGCCGGGAGCGCGAACACCGGGGAGCTGTTTTTT
j_gene: TRBJ1-2; v_gene: TRBV4-1; d_gene: TRBD1; abundance: NA; CDR3aa: CASSQDNQGGGYTF; CDR3nt: TGCGCCAGCAGCCAAGATAACCAGGGGGGTGGCTACACCTTC
j_gene: TRBJ1-1; v_gene: TRBV5-4; d_gene: NA; abundance: once; CDR3aa: CASSHPSNMNTEAFF; CDR3nt: TGTGCCAGCAGCCATCCCTCGAACATGAACACTGAAGCTTTCTTT
j_gene: TRBJ2-5; v_gene: TRBV7-2; d_gene: TRBD2; abundance: NA; CDR3aa: CASSPSRGGAYQETQYF; CDR3nt: TGTGCCAGCAGCCCTTCTCGCGGGGGTGCGTACCAAGAGACCCAGTACTTC
j_gene: TRBJ2-3; v_gene: TRBV7-3; d_gene: NA; abundance: NA; CDR3aa: CASSVSGFTDTQYF; CDR3nt: TGTGCCAGCAGCGTGAGCGGTTTCACAGATACGCAGTATTTT
j_gene: TRBJ1-6; v_gene: TRBV5-6; d_gene: NA; abundance: NA; CDR3aa: CASSLNGQTWSPLHF; CDR3nt: TGTGCCAGCAGCTTGAATGGTCAGACTTGGTCACCCCTCCACTTT
j_gene: TRBJ2-5; v_gene: TRBV10-3; d_gene: NA; abundance: NA; CDR3aa: CAISLQGGALQETQYF; CDR3nt: TGTGCCATCAGTCTCCAGGGGGGAGCGCTCCAAGAGACCCAGTACTTC
j_gene: TRBJ1-1; v_gene: TRBV4-3; d_gene: NA; abundance: NA; CDR3aa: CASSLGGRERTEAFF; CDR3nt: TGCGCCAGCAGCCTCGGGGGGCGTGAACGCACTGAAGCTTTCTTT
j_gene: TRBJ1-2; v_gene: TRBV6-1; d_gene: NA; abundance: NA; CDR3aa: CASSDAALANYGYTF; CDR3nt: TGTGCCAGCAGTGACGCAGCGCTAGCTAACTATGGCTACACCTTC
j_gene: TRBJ2-3; v_gene: TRBV19; d_gene: TRBD2; abundance: NA; CDR3aa: CASSGTSGGHGGLTQYF; CDR3nt: TGTGCCAGTAGTGGGACTAGCGGGGGCCACGGGGGGTTGACGCAGTATTTT
j_gene: TRBJ1-2; v_gene: TRBV2; d_gene: NA; abundance: NA; CDR3aa: CASSEEGAPPRSYAF; CDR3nt: TGTGCCAGCAGTGAAGAAGGGGCGCCCCCCCGGAGCTACGCCTTC